What follows are 16 T cell receptor beta chains derived from one specimen sequenced in a study of Tregs in tolerant kidney transplant recipients. The method was immunoSEQ multiplex PCR; TCRdb's version includes in-frame clones alone and lacks a portion of them. The table records 75,000 to 80,000 clones, 80% to 95% of them present only once. The source material was Tregs from blood, sampled before the transplant. Receptors were obtained from a human donor who received a combined kidney and bone marrow transplant.

This chain connects TRBV6-5 to TRBJ1-2, with a weak D call TRBD1 (5 bases). Germline CDR1 reads MNHEY; CDR2 reads SVGAGI. The V end lost 2 bases, the J end lost 4 bases, and 11 bases lay between the germline ends. The CDR3 length is 14 residues. DNA of the CDR3: TGTGCCAGCAGTTACGGCGGGGCAGCCTATGGCTACACCTTC. Translating gives CASSYGGAAYGYTF.

This clone has more than one count but fewer than ten. The chain carries TRBV5-1 and TRBJ2-5; 8 nucleotides align to TRBD1. From germline, CDR1 is SGHRS and CDR2 YFSETQ. J lost 5 bases, V lost 0 bases, and 6 bases had no gene match. The CDR3 has 15 residues. In nucleotides, the CDR3 is TGCGCCAGCAGCTTGGCCAGGGGGCGCGGGGAGACCCAGTACTTC. This codes for CASSLARGRGETQYF.

The chain joins TRBV19 to TRBJ1-5, with D hard to call. The CDR3 spans 15 residues. Per germline, CDR1 LNHDA and CDR2 SQIVND (reference sequence). The V gene lost 2 bases and the J gene lost 4 bases, with 12 bases spanning the gap. CDR3 in amino acids: CASSINSDFNQPQHF. The CDR3, as DNA: TGTGCCAGTAGTATAAATTCGGACTTTAATCAGCCCCAGCATTTT.

This chain links TRBV30 with TRBJ1-1; no clear D. Germline-derived CDR1 and CDR2 are GTSNPN and SVGIG (reference sequence). This CDR3 has 12 residues. Between the trimmed V and J ends, which lost 4 bases and 1 base, there was a span of 7 bases. Here the CDR3 reads CAWKHPNTEAFF. The CDR3 DNA is TGTGCCTGGAAACACCCGAACACTGAAGCTTTCTTT.

The rearrangement uses TRBV28 and TRBJ1-5, with D perhaps TRBD1 (5 bases). Deletions cut 6 bases from V and 6 bases from J, with 15 bases between. The CDR3 runs to 14 residues. CDR1 MDHEN and CDR2 SYDVKM come from the germline V gene. Here the CDR3 DNA reads TGTGCCAGCAGGGGGCAGGGTGCCGGTCAGCCCCAGCATTTT. This sequence encodes CASRGQGAGQPQHF.

This chain links TRBV5-6 with TRBJ2-7, with a weak D call TRBD1 (6 bases). This CDR3 has 13 residues. The germline gives CDR1 SGHDT, CDR2 YYEEEE. V was cut by 4 bases and J by 5 bases, with 13 bases left in between. As DNA, the CDR3 is TGTGCCAGCAGCCATCTACAGGGAGACGAGCAGTACTTC. Its translation: CASSHLQGDEQYF.

This clone was seen a handful of times. This sequence joins TRBV7-9 and TRBJ2-7; TRBD1 aligns across 9 bases. Trimming removed 5 bases from V and 0 bases from J; junction bases left unmatched: 5. The CDR3 has 15 amino acids. Germline lookup yields CDR1 SEHNR and CDR2 FQNEAQ (reference sequence). Here the CDR3 DNA reads TGTGCCAGCAGCCCCGGACAGGGGCGCTCCTACGAGCAGTACTTC. Amino acids: CASSPGQGRSYEQYF.

The chain is built from TRBV5-6 and TRBJ2-6; D is unresolved. CDR3 length equals 15 residues. Germline V gives CDR1 SGHDT, CDR2 YYEEEE. Trimming stripped 4 bases from V and 0 bases from J, with 8 bases between. DNA for the CDR3: TGTGCCAGCAGCCCAAGATCCTCTGGGGCCAACGTCCTGACTTTC. Translation gives CASSPRSSGANVLTF.

The CDR3 DNA is TGTGCCAGCAGGAAATCGGGGACAGGGGGCGCCGCCAAAGCCAAAAACATTCAGTACTTC. Its translation is CASRKSGTGGAAKAKNIQYF. This chain links TRBV27 with TRBJ2-4; 12 nucleotides align to TRBD1. Germline V CDR1 and CDR2: MNHEY, SMNVEV (reference sequence). The CDR3 runs 20 residues. With 6 bases clipped from V and 0 bases from J, the junction kept 15 bases outside the gene matches.

The chain employs TRBV7-1 and TRBJ1-1, with 10 bases identical to TRBD1. TRBV7-1 is annotated as an ORF whose role is uncertain. Unmatched junction bases numbered 3, after V lost 5 bases and J lost 6 bases. The CDR3 totals 13 residues. The CDR3 DNA is TGTGCCAGCAGCCCCGGGACAGGGGCTGAAGCTTTCTTT. Translation gives CASSPGTGAEAFF.

The chain carries TRBV5-6 and TRBJ2-6; D is unresolved. Germline V lookup: CDR1 SGHDT, CDR2 YYEEEE. This CDR3 is built from 14 residues. V dropped 2 bases and J dropped 3 bases, with 6 bases sitting between them. The CDR3 sequence is CASSLNGGANVLTF. The CDR3 DNA sequence: TGTGCCAGCAGCTTAAATGGTGGGGCCAACGTCCTGACTTTC.

This chain links TRBV11-3 with TRBJ1-6, with 7 bases identical to TRBD1. Trimming took 9 bases from V and 2 from J; bases not matched to a gene: 10. CDR3 length equals 16 residues. The germline V gene encodes CDR1 SGHNT and CDR2 YENEEA. The CDR3 spells CARKGYDRAYNSPLHF. The CDR3 bases are TGTGCCAGAAAGGGGTACGACAGGGCCTATAATTCACCCCTCCACTTT.

The V call is TRBV19, the J call TRBJ2-5, with 8 bases that match TRBD1. Per the germline V gene, CDR1 is LNHDA and CDR2 is SQIVND (reference sequence). The CDR3 covers 12 residues. The V segment lost 9 bases and the J segment 4 bases; nucleotides outside the gene matches: 4. Here the CDR3 DNA reads TGTGCCAGCGGACAGGGTGGAGAGACCCAGTACTTC. Translated, it gives CASGQGGETQYF.

The chain is built from TRBV7-3 and TRBJ1-3; 7 bases match TRBD1. Germline V gene data show CDR1 as SGHTA and CDR2 as FQGTGA. CDR3 size: 17 residues. J was trimmed by 3 bases and V by 1 base; bases with no gene match: 9. CDR3 sequence reads: CASSLKPDRVCGNTIYF. CDR3 DNA sequence: TGTGCCAGCAGCTTAAAACCCGACAGGGTCTGTGGAAACACCATATATTTT.

The chain combines TRBV28 with TRBJ2-1; 8 bases agree with TRBD2. The CDR3 runs to 15 residues. CDR1 is MDHEN and CDR2 is SYDVKM in the germline V gene. Germline trimming cut 4 bases from V and 7 bases from J; bases unmatched to any gene: 9. CDR3 bases: TGTGCCAGCAGTTACCTAGTCCCGGGAGGGAATGAGCAGTTCTTC. This encodes CASSYLVPGGNEQFF.

The chain couples TRBV18 to TRBJ1-5; D remains ambiguous. V was shortened by 5 bases and J by 1 base, with 6 bases between the two germline ends. CDR3 length: 13 residues. Germline V gene data show CDR1 as KGHSH and CDR2 as LQKENI. The CDR3 reads CASSSASNQPQHF. CDR3 nucleotides: TGTGCCAGCTCATCCGCCAGCAATCAGCCCCAGCATTTT. Based on the CDR3 plus reference TRBV18 and TRBJ1-5, the full variable domain is NAGVMQNPRHLVRRRGQEARLRCSPMKGHSHVYWYRQLPEEGLKFMVYLQKENIIDESGMPKERFSAEFPKEGPSILRIQQVVRGDSAAYFCASSSASNQPQHFGDGTRLSIL.